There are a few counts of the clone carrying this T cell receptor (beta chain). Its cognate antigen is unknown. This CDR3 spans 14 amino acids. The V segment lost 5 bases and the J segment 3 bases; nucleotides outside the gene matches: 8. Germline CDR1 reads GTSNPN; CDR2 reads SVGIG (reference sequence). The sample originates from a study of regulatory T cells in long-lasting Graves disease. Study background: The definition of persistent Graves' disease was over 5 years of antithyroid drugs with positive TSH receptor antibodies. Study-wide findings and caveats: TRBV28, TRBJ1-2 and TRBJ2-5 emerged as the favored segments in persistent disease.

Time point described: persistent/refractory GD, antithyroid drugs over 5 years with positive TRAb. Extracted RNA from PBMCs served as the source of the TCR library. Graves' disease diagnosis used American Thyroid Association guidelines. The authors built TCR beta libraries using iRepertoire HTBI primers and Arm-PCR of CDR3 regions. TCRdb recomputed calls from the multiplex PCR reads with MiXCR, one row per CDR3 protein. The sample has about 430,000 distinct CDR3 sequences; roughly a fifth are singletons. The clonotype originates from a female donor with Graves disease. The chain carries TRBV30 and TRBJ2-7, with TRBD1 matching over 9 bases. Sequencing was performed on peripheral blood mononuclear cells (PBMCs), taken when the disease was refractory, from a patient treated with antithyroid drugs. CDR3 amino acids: CAWEGEDRGYEQYF. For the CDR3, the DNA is TGTGCCTGGGAAGGAGAGGACAGGGGCTACGAGCAGTACTTC.